These 22 T cell receptor beta chains were sequenced from one sample in a study of T-cell reconstitution after alpha-beta-depleted transplantation in children. The TCRbeta library incorporated unique molecular identifiers. TCRdb called the PCR reads again in MiXCR, with one record for every CDR3 protein. Of over 100,000 distinct CDR3 sequences detected, 6% appear once; the ten largest clones hold 6% to 7%. The sequencing used PBMCs, mostly from graft donor cells, collected 60 days after TCRalphabeta/CD19-depleted stem cell transplant. All receptors come from a female patient aged 2-9 years who had a stem cell transplant for Fanconi anemia, so the T cells may come from the graft donor.

This clonotype has ten or more counts. CDR3 bases: TGCGCCAGCAGCTTTATCTTGGGGAGGGGTGACACTGAAGCTTTCTTT. Its protein is CASSFILGRGDTEAFF. The J gene is TRBJ1-1, the V gene TRBV5-1, with a tentative D call TRBD1 (5 bases). The CDR3 sequence is 16 residues long. V was shortened by 2 bases and J by 3 bases, with 17 bases between the two germline ends. Germline-derived CDR1 and CDR2 are SGHRS and YFSETQ.

This clonotype was picked up a small number of times. The chain couples TRBV9 to TRBJ2-1, with 8 bases lining up with TRBD2. CDR3 length equals 18 residues. Germline CDR1 reads SGDLS; CDR2 reads YYNGEE. Trimming at V came to 0 bases and at J to 12 bases, leaving 20 bases not matched to a gene. The CDR3 region has the DNA TGTGCCAGCAGCGTAGCTACGGCCGATGTGCTAGCGGGCCTCGGGCAGTTCTTC. As protein: CASSVATADVLAGLGQFF.

This clonotype was recorded many times. This chain uses TRBV28 with TRBJ1-5, with D unclear. The CDR3 has 15 amino acids. CDR1 MDHEN and CDR2 SYDVKM come from the germline V gene. The V gene lost 3 bases and the J gene lost 1 base, with 10 bases spanning the gap. The CDR3 loop reads CASSLVQISNQPQHF. DNA for the CDR3: TGTGCCAGCAGTTTGGTACAGATAAGCAATCAGCCCCAGCATTTT.

This clonotype occurred many times. The chain is built from TRBV7-8 and TRBJ2-2, with 9 positions matching TRBD1. Germline V lookup: CDR1 SGHVS, CDR2 FQNEAQ. There are 19 residues in the CDR3. The trim removed 5 bases at V and 2 bases at J, leaving 15 bases unmatched. The CDR3 bases are TGTGCCAGCAGCGTACTGACAGGGGGTCTACCGCTAAACACCGGGGAGCTGTTTTTT. Amino acid sequence: CASSVLTGGLPLNTGELFF.

This clonotype has only a few counts. The gene calls are TRBV30 and TRBJ2-3, with unresolved D. The CDR3 sequence is 11 residues long. Between the trimmed V and J ends, which lost 0 bases and 5 bases, there was a span of 3 bases. Germline V gene data show CDR1 as GTSNPN and CDR2 as SVGIG (reference sequence). CDR3 coding DNA: TGTGCCTGGAGTGTACGAGATACGCAGTATTTT. Its translation is CAWSVRDTQYF.

The genes are TRBV5-1 and TRBJ2-2, with D possibly being TRBD1 or TRBD2 (6 bases each). The CDR3 length is 15 residues. Trimming cost V 0 bases and J 4 bases, with 10 bases left between them. Germline V gives CDR1 SGHRS, CDR2 YFSETQ. CDR3 DNA sequence: TGCGCCAGCAGCTTGGGGGGGGCCGGCACCGGGGAGCTGTTTTTT. It translates to CASSLGGAGTGELFF.

This clonotype was found many times. The chain carries TRBV20-1 and TRBJ2-7, with D unclear. Per the germline V gene, CDR1 is DFQATT and CDR2 is SNEGSKA (reference sequence). This CDR3 region has 15 residues. The V end was cut by 0 bases, the J end by 5 bases, with 17 bases between. The CDR3 DNA is TGCAGTGCTAGAGATCCGTGGGTTCCCACCCACGAGCAGTACTTC. It translates to CSARDPWVPTHEQYF.

This clonotype was detected a few times. The rearrangement uses TRBV3-1 and TRBJ2-2, with 7 bases lining up with TRBD1. CDR1 is LGHDT and CDR2 is YNNKEL in the germline V gene (reference sequence). The V segment lost 4 bases and the J segment 5 bases; nucleotides outside the gene matches: 7. This CDR3 spans 15 amino acids. The CDR3 nucleotides read TGTGCCAGCAGCCGCGACAGGGCGGGTACCGGGGAGCTGTTTTTT. Its translation: CASSRDRAGTGELFF.

The gene calls are TRBV18 and TRBJ2-1; D gene unclear. Germline V gene sequence: CDR1 KGHSH, CDR2 LQKENI. CDR3 size: 16 residues. The ends were cut back, 3 bases at V and 4 bases at J, with 16 bases in the middle. CDR3 in amino acids: CASSPPIPARYNEQFF. The DNA for the CDR3 is TGTGCCAGCTCACCCCCGATCCCCGCTCGGTACAATGAGCAGTTCTTC.

This clonotype has at least ten counts. The V gene is TRBV29-1, the J gene TRBJ2-3; D tentatively fits TRBD1 or TRBD2 (5 bases each). Trimming removed 4 bases at V and 8 bases at J, with 13 bases between. The CDR3 runs to 12 residues. Germline loops: CDR1 SQVTM, CDR2 ANQGSEA. Here the CDR3 reads CSVVSVGGTQYF. The CDR3 DNA reads TGCAGCGTTGTCTCCGTTGGGGGTACGCAGTATTTT.

This clonotype was seen more than once but under ten times. The rearrangement uses TRBV9 and TRBJ2-1; D is uncertain. V shed 0 bases and J shed 4 bases, with 2 bases lying between them. CDR1 and CDR2 from the germline V gene are SGDLS and YYNGEE. The CDR3 has 12 residues. For the CDR3, the DNA is TGTGCCAGCAGCGTAGGGTACAATGAGCAGTTCTTC. It specifies CASSVGYNEQFF.

This clonotype has ten or more counts. The rearrangement uses TRBV6-2 or TRBV6-3 and TRBJ2-4; possible D gene TRBD1, 5 bases. The CDR3 covers 16 residues. The germline V and J ends were trimmed by 2 bases and 5 bases, with 16 bases remaining between them. CDR1 MNHEY and CDR2 SVGEGT come from the germline V gene. CDR3 in amino acids: CASSYPRVGLENIQYF. The DNA of the CDR3 is TGTGCCAGCAGTTACCCCCGTGTGGGGCTAGAAAACATTCAGTACTTC.

There are many counts of this clonotype. The gene calls are TRBV27 and TRBJ1-5; 7 positions agree with TRBD1. J lost 3 bases, V lost 6 bases, and 5 bases had no gene match. The germline CDR1 and CDR2 sequences are MNHEY and SMNVEV (reference sequence). This CDR3 spans 14 amino acids. CDR3 bases: TGTGCCAGCAGCCTGACAGGGTCCAATCAGCCCCAGCATTTT. Amino acid sequence: CASSLTGSNQPQHF.

This chain links TRBV2 with TRBJ1-2; D may be TRBD1 (6 bases). V lost 9 bases to trimming and J lost 8 bases, with 16 bases between them. This CDR3 comprises 12 residues. The germline V gene encodes CDR1 SNHLY and CDR2 FYNNEI. The CDR3 DNA follows: TGTGCCAGAAGGTCAGGGGCGGAGGGCTACACCTTC. Its translation: CARRSGAEGYTF. The full variable domain, with the rest looked up from reference TRBV2 and TRBJ1-2, is EPEVTQTPSHQVTQMGQEVILRCVPISNHLYFYWYRQILGQKVEFLVSFYNNEISEKSEIFDDQFSVERPDGSNFTLKIRSTKLEDSAMYFCARRSGAEGYTFGSGTRLTVV.

The table lists this clonotype with a few counts. This rearrangement joins TRBV7-9 to TRBJ2-1; 9 nucleotides line up with TRBD2. Trimming cost V 5 bases and J 3 bases; bases outside gene matches: 11. Germline V lookup: CDR1 SEHNR, CDR2 FQNEAQ (reference sequence). CDR3 length: 17 residues. DNA for the CDR3: TGTGCCAGCAGCGACGCCGGGACTAGCTTTTTCTACAATGAGCAGTTCTTC. Translated, it gives CASSDAGTSFFYNEQFF.

This clonotype came up many times. The V and J genes are TRBV7-9 and TRBJ2-7; TRBD2 might be the D (5 bases). The CDR3 length is 11 residues. V was shortened by 6 bases and J by 3 bases, with 6 bases between the two germline ends. From germline, CDR1 is SEHNR and CDR2 FQNEAQ (reference sequence). This chain's CDR3 is CASSRDYEQYF. The CDR3 region has the DNA TGTGCCAGCAGTCGGGACTACGAGCAGTACTTC.

The chain carries TRBV11-1 and TRBJ1-1, with D unresolved. The CDR3 totals 13 residues. Per the germline V gene, CDR1 is SGHAT and CDR2 is FQDESV (reference sequence). Trimming pared 5 bases from V and 3 bases from J, leaving 10 bases between. The CDR3 nucleotides are TGTGCCAGCAGCGGGCTCCGATACACTGAAGCTTTCTTT. It is translated as CASSGLRYTEAFF. The full variable domain, rest sourced from reference TRBV11-1 and TRBJ1-1, is EAEVAQSPRYKITEKSQAVAFWCDPISGHATLYWYRQILGQGPELLVQFQDESVVDDSQLPKDRFSAERLKGVDSTLKIQPAELGDSAMYLCASSGLRYTEAFFGQGTRLTVV.

This clonotype has ten or more counts. The chain combines TRBV6-1 with TRBJ1-6; D perhaps matches TRBD1 (5 bases). Germline lookup yields CDR1 MNHNS and CDR2 SASEGT. The CDR3 consists of 14 residues. V lost 2 bases to trimming and J lost 10 bases, with 12 bases between them. In nucleotides, the CDR3 is TGTGCCAGCAGTGAACAACCAGGGATGTCACCCCTCCACTTT. This translates into CASSEQPGMSPLHF.

This clonotype was counted at least ten times. This chain connects TRBV20-1 to TRBJ2-7; tentative D call: TRBD1 (6 bases). Germline V gene lookup returns CDR1 DFQATT and CDR2 SNEGSKA (reference sequence). With 5 bases removed from V and 3 bases from J, the gap between germline ends came to 11 bases. This CDR3 contains 12 residues. The CDR3 DNA reads as TGCAGTGCTCCACAGGGTTACTACGAGCAGTACTTC. Translating it yields CSAPQGYYEQYF.

This chain links TRBV20-1 with TRBJ2-1; D gene unclear. Deletions cut 0 bases from V and 3 bases from J, with 15 bases between. Germline CDR1 and CDR2: DFQATT and SNEGSKA (reference sequence). This CDR3 is 16 amino acids long. CDR3 residues: CSARDPWGKGYNEQFF. CDR3 bases: TGCAGTGCTAGAGATCCCTGGGGAAAGGGCTACAATGAGCAGTTCTTC.

This chain connects TRBV27 to TRBJ1-2, with D unclear. The V and J ends lost 6 bases and 8 bases respectively, with 13 bases between them. Per germline, CDR1 MNHEY and CDR2 SMNVEV (reference sequence). This CDR3 region has 12 residues. The CDR3 DNA follows: TGTGCCAGCAGCCTACTTGAGTACGGCTACACCTTC. Protein product: CASSLLEYGYTF.

The J gene is TRBJ2-5, the V gene TRBV25-1; no definite D call. The CDR3 sequence is 13 residues long. Trimming left V 4 bases short and J 0 bases short, with 6 bases between. CDR1 MGHDK and CDR2 SYGVNS come from the germline V gene. As DNA, the CDR3 is TGTGCCAGCAGTGGTCTGGACCAAGAGACCCAGTACTTC. It is translated as CASSGLDQETQYF.